A single sample is the source of the 4 T cell receptor beta chains below, sequenced in a study of identical twins. MiXCR was run by TCRdb on the 5' RACE reads, yielding one entry per CDR3 protein. The repertoire has around 960,000 distinct CDR3 sequences, about 12% of them found once; the top ten carry around 1.5%. The same data also contributed to another study, on yellow fever vaccine responses in identical twins.

The sequenced material came from PBMCs. These receptor sequences come from a woman in her late teens or twenties in good health.

The gene calls are TRBV5-1 and TRBJ1-1; D remains ambiguous. The CDR3 totals 14 residues. Germline values: CDR1 SGHRS, CDR2 YFSETQ. Trimming took 1 base from V and 5 from J, leaving 12 bases between them. The CDR3 DNA is TGCGCCAGCAGCTTGCACGGGAGTCAAACTGAAGCTTTCTTT. It is translated as CASSLHGSQTEAFF.

This clonotype was recorded many times. V usage is TRBV12-5 and J usage is TRBJ1-5; a possible D gene is TRBD1 (5 bases). The ends were cut back, 0 bases at V and 5 bases at J, with 17 bases in the middle. Germline V CDR1 and CDR2: LGHNT, FRNRAP. The CDR3 extends over 17 amino acids. The CDR3 is CASGLVRGPGVDQPQHF. DNA of the CDR3: TGTGCTAGTGGTTTGGTAAGGGGACCGGGGGTTGATCAGCCCCAGCATTTT.

This chain joins TRBV18 and TRBJ1-4, with a tentative D call TRBD1 (5 bases). V lost 1 base and J 8 bases, leaving 11 bases between the germline ends. CDR1 is KGHSH and CDR2 is LQKENI in the germline V gene. The CDR3 loop spans 14 amino acids. CDR3 bases: TGTGCCAGCTCACCACAGGGGTTTGAAGAAAAACTGTTTTTT. This gives the protein CASSPQGFEEKLFF.

CDR3 bases: TGTGCCAGCAGCTCGGGACGGCGGCCCGGGGAGCTGTTTTTT. Protein: CASSSGRRPGELFF. The chain links TRBV5-6 to TRBJ2-2, with D perhaps being TRBD1 or TRBD2 (5 bases each). The germline V and J ends were trimmed by 3 bases and 6 bases, with 12 bases remaining between them. Germline CDR1 reads SGHDT; CDR2 reads YYEEEE. The CDR3 extends over 14 amino acids. Together with reference TRBV5-6 and TRBJ2-2, the CDR3 gives the full variable domain: DAGVTQSPTHLIKTRGQQVTLRCSPKSGHDTVSWYQQALGQGPQFIFQYYEEEERQRGNFPDRFSGHQFPNYSSELNVNALLLGDSALYLCASSSGRRPGELFFGEGSRLTVL.